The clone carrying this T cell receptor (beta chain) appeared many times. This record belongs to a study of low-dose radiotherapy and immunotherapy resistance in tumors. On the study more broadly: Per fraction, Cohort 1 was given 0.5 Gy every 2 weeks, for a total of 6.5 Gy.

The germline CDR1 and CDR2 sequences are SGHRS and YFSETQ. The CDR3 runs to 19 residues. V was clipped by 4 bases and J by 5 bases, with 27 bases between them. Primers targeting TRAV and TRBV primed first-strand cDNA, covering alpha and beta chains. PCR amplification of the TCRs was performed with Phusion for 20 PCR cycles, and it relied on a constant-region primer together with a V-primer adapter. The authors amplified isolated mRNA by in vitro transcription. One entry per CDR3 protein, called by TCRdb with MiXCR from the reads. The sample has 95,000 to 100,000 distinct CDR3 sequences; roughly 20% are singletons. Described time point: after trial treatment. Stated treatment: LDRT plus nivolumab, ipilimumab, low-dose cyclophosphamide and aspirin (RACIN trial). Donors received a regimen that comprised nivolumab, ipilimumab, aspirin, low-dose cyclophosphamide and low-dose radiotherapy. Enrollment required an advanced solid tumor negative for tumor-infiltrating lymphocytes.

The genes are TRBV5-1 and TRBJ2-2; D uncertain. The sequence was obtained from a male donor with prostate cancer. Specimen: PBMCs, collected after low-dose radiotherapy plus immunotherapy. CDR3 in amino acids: CASSDPARNLNWRTGELFF. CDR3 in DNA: TGCGCCAGCAGCGATCCCGCCAGGAATCTAAACTGGCGGACCGGGGAGCTGTTTTTT.